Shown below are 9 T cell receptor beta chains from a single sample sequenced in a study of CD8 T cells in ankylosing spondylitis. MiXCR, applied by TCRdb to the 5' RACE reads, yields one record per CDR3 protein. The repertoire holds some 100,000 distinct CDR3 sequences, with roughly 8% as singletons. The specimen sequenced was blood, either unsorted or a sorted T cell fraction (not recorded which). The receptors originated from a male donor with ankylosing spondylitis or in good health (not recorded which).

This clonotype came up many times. CDR3 DNA: TGTGCCAGCAGTTCCCAACTCAAGTCTTCTGGGGCCAACGTCCTGACTTTC. This translates into CASSSQLKSSGANVLTF. This chain joins TRBV6-2 or TRBV6-3 and TRBJ2-6, with D uncertain. The CDR3 covers 17 residues. From germline, CDR1 is MNHEY and CDR2 SVGEGT. The V end was cut by 4 bases, the J end by 1 base, with 14 bases between.

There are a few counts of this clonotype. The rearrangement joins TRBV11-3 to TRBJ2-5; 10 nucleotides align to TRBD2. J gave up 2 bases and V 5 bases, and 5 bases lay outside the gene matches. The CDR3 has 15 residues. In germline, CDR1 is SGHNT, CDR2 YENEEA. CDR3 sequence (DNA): TGTGCCAGCAGCGACAGGACTAGCGGACAAGAGACCCAGTACTTC. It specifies CASSDRTSGQETQYF.

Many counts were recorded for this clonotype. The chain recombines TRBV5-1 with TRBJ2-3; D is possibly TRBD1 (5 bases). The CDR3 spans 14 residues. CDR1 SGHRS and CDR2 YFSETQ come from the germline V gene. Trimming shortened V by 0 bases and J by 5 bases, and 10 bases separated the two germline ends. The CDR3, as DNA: TGCGCCAGCAGCTTGGACAAGGGGCGAGATACGCAGTATTTT. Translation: CASSLDKGRDTQYF.

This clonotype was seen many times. CDR3 DNA sequence: TGTGCCAGCAGCTCGGGAAGAGGAGCTTTCTTT. It is translated as CASSSGRGAFF. The J gene is TRBJ1-1, the V gene TRBV7-9; D is unclear. This CDR3 is 11 amino acids long. The germline V gene has CDR1 SEHNR and CDR2 FQNEAQ (reference sequence). Trimming removed 4 bases at V and 10 bases at J, with 10 bases between.

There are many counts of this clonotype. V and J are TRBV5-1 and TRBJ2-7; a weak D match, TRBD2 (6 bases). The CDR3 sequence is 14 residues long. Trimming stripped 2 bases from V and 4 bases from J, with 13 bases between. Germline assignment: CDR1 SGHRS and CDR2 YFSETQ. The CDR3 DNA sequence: TGCGCCAGCAGCTTTGGCGGGAACGGATACGAGCAGTACTTC. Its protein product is CASSFGGNGYEQYF.

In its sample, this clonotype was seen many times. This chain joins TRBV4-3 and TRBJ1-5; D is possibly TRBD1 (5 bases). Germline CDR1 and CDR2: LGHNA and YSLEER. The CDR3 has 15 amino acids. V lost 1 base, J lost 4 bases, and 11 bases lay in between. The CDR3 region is CASSQGLQGNQPQHF. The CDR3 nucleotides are TGCGCCAGCAGCCAAGGCCTGCAGGGAAATCAGCCCCAGCATTTT.

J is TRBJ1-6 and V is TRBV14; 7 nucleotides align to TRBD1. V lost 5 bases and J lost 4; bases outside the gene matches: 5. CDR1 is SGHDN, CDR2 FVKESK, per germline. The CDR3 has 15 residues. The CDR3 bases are TGTGCCAGCAGCGCCCGGGACAGTTATAATTCACCCCTCCACTTT. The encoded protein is CASSARDSYNSPLHF.

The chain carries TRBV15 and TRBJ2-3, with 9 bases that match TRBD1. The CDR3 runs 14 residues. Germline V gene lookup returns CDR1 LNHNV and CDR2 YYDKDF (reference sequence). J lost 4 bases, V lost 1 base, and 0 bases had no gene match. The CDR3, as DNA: TGTGCCACCAGCAGAGGACAGGGGGCAGATACGCAGTATTTT. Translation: CATSRGQGADTQYF.

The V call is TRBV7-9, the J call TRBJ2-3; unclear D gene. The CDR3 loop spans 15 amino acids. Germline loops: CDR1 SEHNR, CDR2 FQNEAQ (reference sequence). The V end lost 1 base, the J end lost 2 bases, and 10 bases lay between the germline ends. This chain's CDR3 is CASSLGTVNTDTQYF. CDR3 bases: TGTGCCAGCAGCTTAGGGACCGTTAACACAGATACGCAGTATTTT.